The subject of this entry is one T cell receptor (beta chain). The data were taken from a study of blood T cell repertoires in COVID-19. As for the study in general: The origin of the acute and convalescent COVID-19 samples was the United States, Italy and Spain. The analysed material was cDNA or gDNA that came from T cells, B-cell-depleted T cells, or PBMCs.

Assay: immunoSEQ multiplex PCR; the TCRdb copy retains only in-frame clones and omits some. The table lists about 290,000 clones, around 89% of them singletons. The ends were cut back, 4 bases at V and 0 bases at J, with 6 bases in the middle. The CDR3 sequence is 13 residues long. Sequenced material: peripheral blood. The TCR comes from a man between 40 and 49 years old with acute or convalescent COVID-19. The J gene is TRBJ1-2, the V gene TRBV12-3 or TRBV12-4; D not certain. CDR3 nucleotide sequence: TGTGCCAGCAGTTCTTTCCCTAACTATGGCTACACCTTC. It translates to CASSSFPNYGYTF.